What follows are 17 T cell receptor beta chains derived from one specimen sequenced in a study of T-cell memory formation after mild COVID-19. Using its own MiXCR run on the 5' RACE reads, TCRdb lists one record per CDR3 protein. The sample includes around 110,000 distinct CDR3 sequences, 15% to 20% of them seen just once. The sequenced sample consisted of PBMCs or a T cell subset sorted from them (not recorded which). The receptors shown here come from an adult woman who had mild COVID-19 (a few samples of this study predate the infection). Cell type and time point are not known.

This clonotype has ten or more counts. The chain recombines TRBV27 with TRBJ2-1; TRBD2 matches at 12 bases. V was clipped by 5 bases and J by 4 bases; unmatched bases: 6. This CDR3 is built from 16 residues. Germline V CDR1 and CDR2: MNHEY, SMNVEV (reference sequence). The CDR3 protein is CASSPGTSGFYNEQFF. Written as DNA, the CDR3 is TGTGCCAGCAGTCCCGGGACTAGCGGGTTTTACAATGAGCAGTTCTTC.

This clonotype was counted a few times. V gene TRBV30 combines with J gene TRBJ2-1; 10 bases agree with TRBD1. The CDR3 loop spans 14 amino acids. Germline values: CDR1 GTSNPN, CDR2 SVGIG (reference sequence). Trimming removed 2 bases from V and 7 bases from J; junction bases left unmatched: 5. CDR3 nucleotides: TGTGCCTGGAGTTCCGGGACAGGGGCGAATGAGCAGTTCTTC. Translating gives CAWSSGTGANEQFF.

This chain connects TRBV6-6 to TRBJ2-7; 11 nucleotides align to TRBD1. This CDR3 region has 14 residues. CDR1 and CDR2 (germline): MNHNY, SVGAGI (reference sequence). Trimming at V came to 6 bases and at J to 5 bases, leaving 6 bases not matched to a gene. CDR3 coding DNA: TGTGCCAGCAGGCTCAGGACAGGGGGCGACGAGCAGTACTTC. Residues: CASRLRTGGDEQYF.

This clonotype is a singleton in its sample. The chain's CDR3 is CASSQFREQTQPQHF. The CDR3 DNA follows: TGCGCCAGCAGCCAGTTCAGGGAACAAACACAGCCCCAGCATTTT. V usage is TRBV4-1 and J usage is TRBJ1-5; weak D call: TRBD1 (5 bases). The V end lost 3 bases, the J end lost 7 bases, and 16 bases lay between the germline ends. This CDR3 region has 15 residues. Germline V gene sequence: CDR1 MGHRA, CDR2 YSYEKL.

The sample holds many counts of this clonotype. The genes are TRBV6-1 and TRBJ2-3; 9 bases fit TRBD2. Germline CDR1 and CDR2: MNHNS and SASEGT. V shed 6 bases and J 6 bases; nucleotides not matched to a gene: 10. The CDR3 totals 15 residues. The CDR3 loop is CASRDTSGFGDTQYF. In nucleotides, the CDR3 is TGTGCCAGCAGGGATACTAGCGGGTTCGGGGATACGCAGTATTTT.

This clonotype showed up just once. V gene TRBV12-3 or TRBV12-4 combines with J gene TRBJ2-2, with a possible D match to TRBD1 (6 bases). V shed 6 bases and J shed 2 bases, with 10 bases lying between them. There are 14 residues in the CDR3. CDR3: CASRLQGNTGELFF. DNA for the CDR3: TGTGCCAGCAGGTTACAGGGTAACACCGGGGAGCTGTTTTTT.

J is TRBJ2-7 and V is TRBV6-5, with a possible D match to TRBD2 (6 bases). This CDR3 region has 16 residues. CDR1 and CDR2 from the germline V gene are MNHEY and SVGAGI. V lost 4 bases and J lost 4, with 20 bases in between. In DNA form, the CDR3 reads TGTGCCAGCAGTTTCGCCCTTCAAGCGGGCTTGTACGAGCAGTACTTC. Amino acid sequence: CASSFALQAGLYEQYF.

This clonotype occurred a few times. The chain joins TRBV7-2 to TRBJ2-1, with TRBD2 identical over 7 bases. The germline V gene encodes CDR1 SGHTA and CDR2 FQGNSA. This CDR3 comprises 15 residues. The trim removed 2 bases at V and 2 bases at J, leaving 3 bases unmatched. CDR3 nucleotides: TGTGCCAGCAGCTTAAGCGGGGACCCCTACAATGAGCAGTTCTTC. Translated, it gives CASSLSGDPYNEQFF.

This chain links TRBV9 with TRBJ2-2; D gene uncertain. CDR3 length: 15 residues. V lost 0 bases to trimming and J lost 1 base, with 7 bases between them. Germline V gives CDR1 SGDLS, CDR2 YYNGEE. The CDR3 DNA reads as TGTGCCAGCAGCGTAGAGTCCTGGAACACCGGGGAGCTGTTTTTT. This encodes CASSVESWNTGELFF.

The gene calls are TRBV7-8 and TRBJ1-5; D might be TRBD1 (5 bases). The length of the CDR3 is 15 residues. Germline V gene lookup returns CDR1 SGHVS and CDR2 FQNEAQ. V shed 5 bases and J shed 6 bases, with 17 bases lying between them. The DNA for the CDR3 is TGTGCCAGCAGCCCTGGGGCAGCCCCTAGTCAGCCCCAGCATTTT. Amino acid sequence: CASSPGAAPSQPQHF.

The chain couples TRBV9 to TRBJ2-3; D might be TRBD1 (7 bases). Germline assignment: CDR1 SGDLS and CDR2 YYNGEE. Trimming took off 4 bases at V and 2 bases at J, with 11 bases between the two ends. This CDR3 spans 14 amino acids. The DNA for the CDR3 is TGTGCCAGCAGCCCAGGGGGGCCCACAGATACGCAGTATTTT. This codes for CASSPGGPTDTQYF.

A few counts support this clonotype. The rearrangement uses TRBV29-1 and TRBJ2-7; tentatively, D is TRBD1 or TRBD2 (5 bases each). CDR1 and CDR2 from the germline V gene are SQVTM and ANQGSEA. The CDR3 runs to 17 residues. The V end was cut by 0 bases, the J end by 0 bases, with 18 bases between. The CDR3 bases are TGCAGCGTTGAAGATCCTCCCGGGACGGGAAGCTCCTACGAGCAGTACTTC. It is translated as CSVEDPPGTGSSYEQYF.

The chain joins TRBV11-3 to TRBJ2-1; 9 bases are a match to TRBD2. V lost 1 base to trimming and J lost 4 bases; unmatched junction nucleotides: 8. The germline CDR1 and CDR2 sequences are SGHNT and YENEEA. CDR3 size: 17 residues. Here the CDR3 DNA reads TGTGCCAGCAGCTTAGTCGCCCTTAGCGGGAGTTACAATGAGCAGTTCTTC. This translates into CASSLVALSGSYNEQFF.

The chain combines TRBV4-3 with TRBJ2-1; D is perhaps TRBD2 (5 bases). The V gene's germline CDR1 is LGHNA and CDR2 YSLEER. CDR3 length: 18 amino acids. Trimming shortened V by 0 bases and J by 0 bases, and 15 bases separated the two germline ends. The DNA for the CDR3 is TGCGCCAGCAGCCAAGATTCATTCGCGGGTCTCTCCTACAATGAGCAGTTCTTC. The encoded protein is CASSQDSFAGLSYNEQFF.

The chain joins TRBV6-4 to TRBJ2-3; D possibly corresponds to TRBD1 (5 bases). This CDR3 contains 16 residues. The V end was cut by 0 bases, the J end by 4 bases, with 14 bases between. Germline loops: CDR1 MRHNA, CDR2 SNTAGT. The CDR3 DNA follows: TGTGCCAGCAGTGACTCGGCTACCCGCAGGGCAGATACGCAGTATTTT. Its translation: CASSDSATRRADTQYF.

CDR3 sequence: CASSEYNSNYGYTF. CDR3 coding DNA: TGTGCCAGCAGTGAATATAACAGCAACTATGGCTACACCTTC. The chain is built from TRBV25-1 and TRBJ1-2; D ambiguous. Germline V gene lookup returns CDR1 MGHDK and CDR2 SYGVNS. The V gene lost 0 bases and the J gene lost 2 bases, with 7 bases spanning the gap. This CDR3 comprises 14 residues.

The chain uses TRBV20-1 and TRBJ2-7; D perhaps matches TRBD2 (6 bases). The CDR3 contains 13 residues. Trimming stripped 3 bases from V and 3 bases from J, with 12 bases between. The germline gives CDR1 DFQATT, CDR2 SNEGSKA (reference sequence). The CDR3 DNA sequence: TGCAGTGCTAGGGGGGGAGGAGACTACGAGCAGTACTTC. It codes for CSARGGGDYEQYF.